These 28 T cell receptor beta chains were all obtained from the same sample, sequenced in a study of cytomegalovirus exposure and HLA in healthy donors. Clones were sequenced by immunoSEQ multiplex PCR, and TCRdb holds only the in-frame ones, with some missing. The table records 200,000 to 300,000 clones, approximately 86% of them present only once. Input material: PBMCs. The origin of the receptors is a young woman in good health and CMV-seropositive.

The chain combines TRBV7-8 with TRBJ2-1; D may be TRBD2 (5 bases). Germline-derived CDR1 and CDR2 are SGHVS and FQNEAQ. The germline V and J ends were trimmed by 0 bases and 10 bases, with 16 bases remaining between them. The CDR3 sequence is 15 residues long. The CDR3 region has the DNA TGTGCCAGCAGCTTAGCACGGAACCCTGGGAGCGAGCAGTTCTTC. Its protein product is CASSLARNPGSEQFF.

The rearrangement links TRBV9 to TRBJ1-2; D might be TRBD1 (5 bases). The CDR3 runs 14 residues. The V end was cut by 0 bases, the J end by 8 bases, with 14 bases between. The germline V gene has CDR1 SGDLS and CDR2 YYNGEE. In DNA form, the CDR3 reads TGTGCCAGCAGCGTAGTACTCCAGGGAGGCGGCTACACCTTC. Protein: CASSVVLQGGGYTF.

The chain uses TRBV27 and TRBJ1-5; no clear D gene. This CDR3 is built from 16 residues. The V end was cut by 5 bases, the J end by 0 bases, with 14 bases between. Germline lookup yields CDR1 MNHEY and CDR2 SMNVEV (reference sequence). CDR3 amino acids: CASSLIAGNSNQPQHF. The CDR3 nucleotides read TGTGCCAGCAGTCTAATTGCAGGAAATAGCAATCAGCCCCAGCATTTT.

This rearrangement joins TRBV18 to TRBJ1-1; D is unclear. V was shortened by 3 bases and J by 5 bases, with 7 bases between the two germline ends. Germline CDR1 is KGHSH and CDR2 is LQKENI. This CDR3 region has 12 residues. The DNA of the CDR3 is TGTGCCAGCTCACCGGCGGGAACTGAAGCTTTCTTT. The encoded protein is CASSPAGTEAFF.

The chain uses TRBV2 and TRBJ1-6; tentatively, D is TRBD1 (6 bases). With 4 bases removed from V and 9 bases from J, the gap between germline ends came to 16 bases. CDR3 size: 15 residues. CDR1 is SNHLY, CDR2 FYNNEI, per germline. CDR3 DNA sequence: TGTGCCAGCAGTGGGGCCCAGGGGAGAGGTTCACCCCTCCACTTT. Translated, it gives CASSGAQGRGSPLHF.

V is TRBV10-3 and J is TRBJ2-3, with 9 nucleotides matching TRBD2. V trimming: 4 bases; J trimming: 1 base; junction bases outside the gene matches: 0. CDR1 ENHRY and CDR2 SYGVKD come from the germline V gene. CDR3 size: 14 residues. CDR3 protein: CAISGLAGTDTQYF. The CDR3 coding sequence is TGTGCCATCAGTGGACTAGCGGGCACAGATACGCAGTATTTT.

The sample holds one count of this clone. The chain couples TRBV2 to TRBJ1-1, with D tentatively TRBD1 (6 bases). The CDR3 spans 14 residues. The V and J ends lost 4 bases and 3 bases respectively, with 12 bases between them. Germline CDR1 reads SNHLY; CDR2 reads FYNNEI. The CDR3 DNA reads TGTGCCAGCAGTGGCAGGGGTGTGGACACTGAAGCTTTCTTT. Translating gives CASSGRGVDTEAFF.

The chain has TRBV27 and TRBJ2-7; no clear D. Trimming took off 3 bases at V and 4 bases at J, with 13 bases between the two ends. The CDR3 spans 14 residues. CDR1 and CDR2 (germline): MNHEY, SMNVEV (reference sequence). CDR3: CASSFGYKEYEQYF. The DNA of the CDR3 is TGTGCCAGCAGTTTTGGTTATAAAGAGTACGAGCAGTACTTC.

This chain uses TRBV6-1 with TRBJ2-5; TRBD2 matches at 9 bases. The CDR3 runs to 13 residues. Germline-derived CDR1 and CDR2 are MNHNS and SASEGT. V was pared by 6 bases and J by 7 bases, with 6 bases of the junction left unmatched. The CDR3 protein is CASSLAGSLTQYF. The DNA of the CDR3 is TGTGCCAGCAGCCTAGCGGGAAGTCTGACCCAGTACTTC.

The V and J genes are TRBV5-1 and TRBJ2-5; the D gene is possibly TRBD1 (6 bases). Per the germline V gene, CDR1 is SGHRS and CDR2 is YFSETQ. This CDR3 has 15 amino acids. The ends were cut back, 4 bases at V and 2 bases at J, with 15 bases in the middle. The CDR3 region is CASSPGTRAQETQYF. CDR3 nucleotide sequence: TGCGCCAGCAGCCCAGGGACAAGAGCACAAGAGACCCAGTACTTC.

The CDR3 bases are TGTGCCAGCAGTTCCCCGGGGGACCGACCCCCCTCTGGGGCCAACGTCCTGACTTTC. It is translated as CASSSPGDRPPSGANVLTF. This chain uses TRBV28 with TRBJ2-6; maybe TRBD2 (6 bases). V shed 4 bases and J shed 0 bases, with 19 bases lying between them. This CDR3 spans 19 amino acids. CDR1 and CDR2 (germline): MDHEN, SYDVKM. Using reference TRBV28 and TRBJ2-6 for the parts outside the CDR3, the full variable domain is DVKVTQSSRYLVKRTGEKVFLECVQDMDHENMFWYRQDPGLGLRLIYFSYDVKMKEKGDIPEGYSVSREKKERFSLILESASTNQTSMYLCASSSPGDRPPSGANVLTFGAGSRLTVL.

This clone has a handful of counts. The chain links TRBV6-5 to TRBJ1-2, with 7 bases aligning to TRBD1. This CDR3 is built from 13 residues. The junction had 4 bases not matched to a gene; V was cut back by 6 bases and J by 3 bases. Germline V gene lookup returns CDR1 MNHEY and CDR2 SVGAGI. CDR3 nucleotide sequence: TGTGCCAGCAGGAGGGACAGAGACTATGGCTACACCTTC. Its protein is CASRRDRDYGYTF.

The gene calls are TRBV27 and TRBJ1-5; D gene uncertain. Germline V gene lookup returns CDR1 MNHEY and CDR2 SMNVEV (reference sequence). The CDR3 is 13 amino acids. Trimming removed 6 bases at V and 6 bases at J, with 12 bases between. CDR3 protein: CASSPTRGQPQHF. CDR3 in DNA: TGTGCCAGCAGCCCTACTCGGGGTCAGCCCCAGCATTTT.

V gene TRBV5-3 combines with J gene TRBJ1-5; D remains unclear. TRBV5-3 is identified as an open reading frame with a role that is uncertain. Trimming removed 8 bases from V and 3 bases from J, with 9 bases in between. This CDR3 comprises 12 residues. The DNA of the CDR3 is TGTGCCAGGAGGGTGTACAATCAGCCCCAGCATTTT. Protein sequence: CARRVYNQPQHF.

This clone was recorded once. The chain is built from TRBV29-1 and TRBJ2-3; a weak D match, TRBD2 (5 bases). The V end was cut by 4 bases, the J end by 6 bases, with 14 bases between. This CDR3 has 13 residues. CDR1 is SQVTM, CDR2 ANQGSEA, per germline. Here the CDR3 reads CSVGVLARDTQYF. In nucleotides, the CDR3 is TGCAGCGTTGGGGTGCTAGCTAGGGATACGCAGTATTTT.

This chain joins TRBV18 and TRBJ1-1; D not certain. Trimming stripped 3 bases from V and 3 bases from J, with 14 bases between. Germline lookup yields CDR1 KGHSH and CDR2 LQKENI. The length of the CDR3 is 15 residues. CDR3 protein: CASSPRQIWDTEAFF. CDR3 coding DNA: TGTGCCAGCTCACCCCGACAAATTTGGGACACTGAAGCTTTCTTT.

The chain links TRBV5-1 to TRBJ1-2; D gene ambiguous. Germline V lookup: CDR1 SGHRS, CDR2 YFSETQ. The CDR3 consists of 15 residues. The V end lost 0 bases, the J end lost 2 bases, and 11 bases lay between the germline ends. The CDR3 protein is CASSLASGHNYGYTF. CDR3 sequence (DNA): TGCGCCAGCAGCTTGGCATCTGGGCACAACTATGGCTACACCTTC. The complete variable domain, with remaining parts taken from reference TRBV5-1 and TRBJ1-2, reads KAGVTQTPRYLIKTRGQQVTLSCSPISGHRSVSWYQQTPGQGLQFLFEYFSETQRNKGNFPGRFSGRQFSNSRSEMNVSTLELGDSALYLCASSLASGHNYGYTFGSGTRLTVV.

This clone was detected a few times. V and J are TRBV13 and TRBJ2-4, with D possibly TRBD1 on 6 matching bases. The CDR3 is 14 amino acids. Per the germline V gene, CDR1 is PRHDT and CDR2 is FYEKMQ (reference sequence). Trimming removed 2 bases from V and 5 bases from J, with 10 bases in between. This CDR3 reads CASSLQGNQNIQYF. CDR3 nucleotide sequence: TGTGCCAGCAGCTTACAGGGGAATCAAAACATTCAGTACTTC.

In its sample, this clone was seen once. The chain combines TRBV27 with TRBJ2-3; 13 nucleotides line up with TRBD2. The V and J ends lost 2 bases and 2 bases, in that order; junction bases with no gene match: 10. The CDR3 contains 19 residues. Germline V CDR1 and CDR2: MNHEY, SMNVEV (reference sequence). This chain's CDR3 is CASSLIPLTSGGSTDTQYF. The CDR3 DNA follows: TGTGCCAGCAGTTTAATCCCCCTGACTAGCGGGGGGTCCACAGATACGCAGTATTTT.

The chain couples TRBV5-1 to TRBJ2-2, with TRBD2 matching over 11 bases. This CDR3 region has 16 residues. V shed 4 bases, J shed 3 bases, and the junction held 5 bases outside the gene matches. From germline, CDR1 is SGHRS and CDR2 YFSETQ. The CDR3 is CASSPTSGSYTGELFF. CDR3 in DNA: TGCGCCAGCAGCCCAACTAGCGGGAGTTACACCGGGGAGCTGTTTTTT.

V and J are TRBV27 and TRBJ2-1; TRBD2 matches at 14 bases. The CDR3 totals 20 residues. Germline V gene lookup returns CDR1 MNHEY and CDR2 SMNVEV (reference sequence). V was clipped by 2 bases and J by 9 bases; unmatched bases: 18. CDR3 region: CASSLRPGLAGVSVGGEQFF. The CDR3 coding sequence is TGTGCCAGCAGTTTAAGGCCGGGACTAGCGGGAGTAAGCGTCGGGGGTGAGCAGTTCTTC.

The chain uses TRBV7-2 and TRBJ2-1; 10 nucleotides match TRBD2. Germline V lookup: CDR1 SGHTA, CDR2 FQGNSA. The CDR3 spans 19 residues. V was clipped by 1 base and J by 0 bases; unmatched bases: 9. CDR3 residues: CASSLVASGSAYSYNEQFF. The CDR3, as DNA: TGTGCCAGCAGCTTAGTGGCTAGCGGGAGTGCGTACTCCTACAATGAGCAGTTCTTC.

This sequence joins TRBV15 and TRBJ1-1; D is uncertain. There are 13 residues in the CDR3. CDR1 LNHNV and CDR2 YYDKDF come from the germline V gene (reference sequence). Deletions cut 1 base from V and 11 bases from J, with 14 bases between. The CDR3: CATSRAKLAEAFF. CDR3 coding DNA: TGTGCCACCAGCAGAGCGAAACTTGCGGAGGCTTTCTTT. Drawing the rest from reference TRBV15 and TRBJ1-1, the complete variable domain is DAMVIQNPRYQVTQFGKPVTLSCSQTLNHNVMYWYQQKSSQAPKLLFHYYDKDFNNEADTPDNFQSRRPNTSFCFLDIRSPGLGDTAMYLCATSRAKLAEAFFGQGTRLTVV.

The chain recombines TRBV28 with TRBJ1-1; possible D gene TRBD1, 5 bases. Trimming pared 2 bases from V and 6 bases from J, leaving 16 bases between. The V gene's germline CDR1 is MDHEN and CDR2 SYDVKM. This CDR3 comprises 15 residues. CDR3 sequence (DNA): TGTGCCAGCAGTTTACGGGGGACCTCTTGGCCTGAAGCTTTCTTT. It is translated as CASSLRGTSWPEAFF.

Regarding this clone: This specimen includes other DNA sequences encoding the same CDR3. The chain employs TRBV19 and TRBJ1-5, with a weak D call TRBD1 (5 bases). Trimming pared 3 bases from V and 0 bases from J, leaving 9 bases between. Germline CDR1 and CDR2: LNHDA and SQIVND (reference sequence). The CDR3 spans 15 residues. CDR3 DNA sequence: TGTGCCAGTAGTATTGGGGGGGGTAGCAATCAGCCCCAGCATTTT. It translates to CASSIGGGSNQPQHF.

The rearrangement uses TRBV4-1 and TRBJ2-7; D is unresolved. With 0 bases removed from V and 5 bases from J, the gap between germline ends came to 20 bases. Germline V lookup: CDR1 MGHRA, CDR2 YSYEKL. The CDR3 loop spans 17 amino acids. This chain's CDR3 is CASSQDLVITADHEQYF. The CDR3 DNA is TGCGCCAGCAGCCAAGATCTCGTAATAACAGCCGACCACGAGCAGTACTTC.

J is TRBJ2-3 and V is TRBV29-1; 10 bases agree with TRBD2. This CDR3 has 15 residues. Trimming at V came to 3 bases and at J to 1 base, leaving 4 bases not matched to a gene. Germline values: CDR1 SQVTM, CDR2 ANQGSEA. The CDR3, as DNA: TGCAGCGTTGATCCCCTAGCGGGGGGCACAGATACGCAGTATTTT. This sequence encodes CSVDPLAGGTDTQYF.

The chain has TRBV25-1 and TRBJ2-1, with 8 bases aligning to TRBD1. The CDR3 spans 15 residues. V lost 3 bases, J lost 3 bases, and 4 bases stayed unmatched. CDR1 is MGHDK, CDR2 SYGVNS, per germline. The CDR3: CASSDSDRGYNEQFF. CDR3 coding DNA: TGTGCCAGCAGTGATTCTGACAGGGGCTACAATGAGCAGTTCTTC.